The entry that follows covers one T cell receptor beta chain sequence. Its antigen remains unknown. PCR was performed using 60 Vbeta and 13 Jbeta primers. Original methodology: In a later analysis, the count reached some 83 million unique TCR beta chains, with roughly 11 million shared. The repertoire was sequenced with immunoSEQ multiplex PCR; TCRdb's copy has only in-frame clones and lacks some. That table gives V, J and clone size, and the DNA gave D and trimming. The sample contains some 160,000 clones, around 80% of which appear only once. The data were taken from a study of cytomegalovirus exposure and HLA in healthy donors. Study-level findings and limits: When a later analysis was performed, an Asian-associated ancestry cluster reportedly had fewer N-insertions than the roughly 700-donor mean. The likely explanation for a cluster of highly shared sequence variants was sequencing artifact. In a later analysis, several top co-occurrence clusters appeared linked to parvovirus B19, influenza, CMV and Epstein-Barr virus.

Deletions cut 4 bases from V and 3 bases from J, with 17 bases between. This CDR3 is 16 amino acids long. Per germline, CDR1 SEHNR and CDR2 FQNEAQ (reference sequence). Sequencing was done on a sample of PBMCs. This TCR was recovered from a man aged 35 to 55 in good health and CMV-seronegative. The chain carries TRBV7-9 and TRBJ2-3; no firm D call. The CDR3 coding sequence is TGTGCCAGCAGCTCCGATGGGCCACCGAGAACAGATACGCAGTATTTT. It is translated as CASSSDGPPRTDTQYF.